This T cell receptor beta chain was documented in a study of vaccination and CD4 T cells after COVID-19. Overall study context: The study enrolled six male and four female convalescents, two of whom were Hispanic. The study's findings and limits: Median about 86% of reactive clones detected in convalescent patients emerged only post-vaccination.

An Oncomine TCR Beta short-read assay was used to sequence the DNA from cultured CD4+ T cells. Genomic DNA from cultured CD4+ T cells was extracted. TCRdb re-analysed the PCR reads in MiXCR, keeping a single row per CDR3 protein. The sample has tens of thousands of distinct CDR3 sequences, approximately 50% seen once. With respect to this clonotype: Its antigen remains unknown.

The CDR3 spans 17 residues. Germline lookup yields CDR1 SGHRS and CDR2 YFSETQ. Germline trimming cut 7 bases from V and 0 bases from J; bases unmatched to any gene: 9. Treatment of the sample: approximately 9-day PBMC culture with coronavirus spike peptide pools or control peptides (ViraFEST assay). The sample taken for sequencing was CD4+ T cells from blood, cultured in vitro. The chain links TRBV5-1 to TRBJ1-6; 8 bases align to TRBD1. This TCR was sampled from a human donor who had recovered from COVID-19. CDR3 loop: CASRAGQGGSYNSPLHF. CDR3 sequence (DNA): TGCGCCAGCCGCGCCGGACAGGGAGGCTCCTATAATTCACCCCTCCACTTT.